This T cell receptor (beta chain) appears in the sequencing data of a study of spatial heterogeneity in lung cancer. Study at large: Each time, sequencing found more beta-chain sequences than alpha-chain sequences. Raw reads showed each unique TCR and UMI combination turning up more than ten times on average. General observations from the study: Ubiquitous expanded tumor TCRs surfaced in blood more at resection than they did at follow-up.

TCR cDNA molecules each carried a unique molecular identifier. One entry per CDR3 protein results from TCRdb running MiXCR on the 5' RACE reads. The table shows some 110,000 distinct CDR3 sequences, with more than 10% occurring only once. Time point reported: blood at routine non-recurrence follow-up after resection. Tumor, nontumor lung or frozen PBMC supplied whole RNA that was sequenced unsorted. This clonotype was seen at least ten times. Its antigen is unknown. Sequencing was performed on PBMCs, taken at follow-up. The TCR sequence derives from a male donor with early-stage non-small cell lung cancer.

CDR3 bases: TGCAGTGCTAGTGCAACTAGCGGGGGCACGGTGGAGTACTTC. This codes for CSASATSGGTVEYF. The chain joins TRBV20-1 to TRBJ2-5; TRBD2 agrees at 11 bases. This CDR3 is 14 amino acids long. CDR1 is DFQATT and CDR2 is SNEGSKA in the germline V gene (reference sequence). The ends lost 3 bases at V and 12 bases at J; junction bases unmatched: 12.